These 10 T cell receptor beta chains originate from one sample sequenced in a study of cytomegalovirus exposure and HLA in healthy donors. PCR was performed using 60 Vbeta and 13 Jbeta primers. This table comes from immunoSEQ multiplex PCR, and its TCRdb copy is limited to in-frame clones, with some not included. The data hold more than 150,000 clones, with roughly 82% observed a single time. Sequencing used PBMCs. The receptor set was obtained from a girl aged 2-10 years in good health and CMV-seropositive.

The rearrangement uses TRBV7-3 and TRBJ2-3, with TRBD2 as a possible D gene (6 bases). The CDR3 consists of 15 residues. Trimming cost V 2 bases and J 2 bases, with 11 bases left between them. In germline, CDR1 is SGHTA, CDR2 FQGTGA. The DNA for the CDR3 is TGTGCCAGCAGCTTAGTGGGCGGGGCCACAGATACGCAGTATTTT. It yields the protein CASSLVGGATDTQYF.

The chain uses TRBV10-3 and TRBJ1-1; D might be TRBD1 (6 bases). This CDR3 comprises 13 residues. The germline gives CDR1 ENHRY, CDR2 SYGVKD. Deletions cut 7 bases from V and 1 base from J, with 10 bases between. CDR3 residues: CAITTGQNTEAFF. The CDR3 bases are TGTGCCATCACCACGGGACAGAACACTGAAGCTTTCTTT.

The CDR3 region is CASSLRERQHSYEQYF. CDR3 DNA: TGCGCCAGCAGCCTACGGGAAAGACAACACTCCTACGAGCAGTACTTC. This chain links TRBV5-1 with TRBJ2-7; D perhaps matches TRBD2 (5 bases). Germline V gene sequence: CDR1 SGHRS, CDR2 YFSETQ. The CDR3 loop spans 16 amino acids. V gave up 4 bases and J gave up 0 bases, with 17 bases separating them.

This clone was counted between two and nine times. In DNA, the CDR3 is TGTGCCAGCAGACGGGACAGGGCTGCTTTCTTT. Translated: CASRRDRAAFF. This chain connects TRBV28 to TRBJ1-1, with 9 bases identical to TRBD1. Trimming took 6 bases from V and 11 from J; bases not matched to a gene: 4. The CDR3 sequence is 11 residues long. Per germline, CDR1 MDHEN and CDR2 SYDVKM.

The rearrangement joins TRBV6-5 to TRBJ1-2, with TRBD1 as a possible D gene (5 bases). The germline V gene encodes CDR1 MNHEY and CDR2 SVGAGI. The CDR3 totals 13 residues. V was pared by 6 bases and J by 3 bases, with 11 bases between. CDR3: CASSERGYYGYTF. The CDR3 DNA is TGTGCCAGCAGCGAGCGGGGCTACTATGGCTACACCTTC.

This clone was observed a single time. The chain links TRBV5-4 to TRBJ2-1; the D gene is possibly TRBD2 (7 bases). The V gene's germline CDR1 is SGHNT and CDR2 YYREEE (reference sequence). The CDR3 loop spans 16 amino acids. Trimming left V 0 bases short and J 9 bases short, with 19 bases between. The CDR3 loop is CASSLGAGEGGVEQFF. The CDR3 coding sequence is TGTGCCAGCAGCTTGGGTGCGGGAGAGGGGGGGGTTGAGCAGTTCTTC.

The V gene is TRBV4-2, the J gene TRBJ2-1, with 11 bases that match TRBD2. Germline CDR1 reads LGHNA; CDR2 reads YNFKEQ. The CDR3 loop spans 17 amino acids. The V segment lost 3 bases and the J segment 0 bases; nucleotides outside the gene matches: 4. The CDR3 coding sequence is TGTGCCAGCAGCCAGGGACTAGCGGCCCTCTCCTACAATGAGCAGTTCTTC. The encoded protein is CASSQGLAALSYNEQFF.

This clone has only one observation. This chain uses TRBV5-1 with TRBJ2-2, with D possibly being TRBD1 (5 bases). V lost 4 bases, J lost 1 base, and 14 bases lay in between. Per germline, CDR1 SGHRS and CDR2 YFSETQ. The CDR3 runs to 16 residues. The CDR3 sequence: CASSTGLTGNTGELFF. As DNA, the CDR3 is TGCGCCAGCAGCACCGGTTTAACAGGGAACACCGGGGAGCTGTTTTTT.

The chain combines TRBV4-2 with TRBJ2-7; 7 nucleotides agree with TRBD1. From germline, CDR1 is LGHNA and CDR2 YNFKEQ. The V segment lost 4 bases and the J segment 3 bases; nucleotides outside the gene matches: 12. The CDR3 is 16 residues long. CDR3: CASSRETGKFVYEQYF. The DNA of the CDR3 is TGTGCCAGCAGCCGAGAGACAGGGAAGTTTGTCTACGAGCAGTACTTC.

The chain recombines TRBV30 with TRBJ2-1; 8 bases fit TRBD2. Germline lookup yields CDR1 GTSNPN and CDR2 SVGIG (reference sequence). V trimming: 1 base; J trimming: 7 bases; junction bases outside the gene matches: 6. This CDR3 comprises 14 residues. In DNA, the CDR3 is TGTGCCTGGAGTGAAGCGGGAGTTGGTAATGAGCAGTTCTTC. Translating it yields CAWSEAGVGNEQFF.